This T cell receptor beta chain was documented in a study of blood T cell repertoires in COVID-19. The sample holds a few counts of this clone. Germline V gives CDR1 SGHRS, CDR2 YFSETQ. The CDR3 runs 13 residues. Trimming cost V 3 bases and J 7 bases, with 13 bases left between them. The repertoire was sequenced with immunoSEQ multiplex PCR; TCRdb's copy has only in-frame clones and lacks some. The table has some 200,000 clones, 86% seen once; the top ten hold 10% to 11%. The receptor was isolated from a woman between 55 and 75 years old with COVID-19, enrolled during active disease. The V gene is TRBV5-1, the J gene TRBJ1-2; maybe TRBD1 (5 bases). Source material: peripheral blood. The CDR3 DNA reads TGCGCCAGCAGCTCAGGGACGGGGGGTGGCTACACCTTC. Translating gives CASSSGTGGGYTF. The full variable domain, rest sourced from reference TRBV5-1 and TRBJ1-2, is KAGVTQTPRYLIKTRGQQVTLSCSPISGHRSVSWYQQTPGQGLQFLFEYFSETQRNKGNFPGRFSGRQFSNSRSEMNVSTLELGDSALYLCASSSGTGGGYTFGSGTRLTVV.